The source of this T cell receptor (beta chain) is a study of technical replicates of blood from a few donors. The germline V gene has CDR1 SGHNT and CDR2 YENEEA. The CDR3 consists of 16 residues. Trimming removed 4 bases from V and 5 bases from J; junction bases left unmatched: 7. The repertoire was sequenced with immunoSEQ multiplex PCR; TCRdb's copy has only in-frame clones and lacks some. The sample has 60,000 to 90,000 clones, 95% to 96% seen once. The chain couples TRBV11-3 to TRBJ2-3, with 12 bases aligning to TRBD2. Sequenced: T cells isolated from PBMCs. This sequence originates from a human donor in good health. The CDR3 sequence: CASSSLAGGPEDTQYF. The DNA of the CDR3 is TGTGCCAGCAGCTCTCTAGCGGGAGGGCCTGAAGATACGCAGTATTTT.